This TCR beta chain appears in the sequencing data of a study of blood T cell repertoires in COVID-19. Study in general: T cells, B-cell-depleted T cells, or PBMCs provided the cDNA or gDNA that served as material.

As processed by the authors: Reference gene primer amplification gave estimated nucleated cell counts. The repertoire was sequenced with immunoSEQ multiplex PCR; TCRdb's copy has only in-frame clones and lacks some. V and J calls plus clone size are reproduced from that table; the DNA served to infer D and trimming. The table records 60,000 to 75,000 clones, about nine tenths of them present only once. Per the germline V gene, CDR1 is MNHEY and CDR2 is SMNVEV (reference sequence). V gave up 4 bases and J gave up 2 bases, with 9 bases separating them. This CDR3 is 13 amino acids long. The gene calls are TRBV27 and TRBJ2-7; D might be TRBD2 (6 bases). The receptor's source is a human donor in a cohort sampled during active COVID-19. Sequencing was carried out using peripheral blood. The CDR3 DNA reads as TGTGCCAGCAGTTCGCGGGGTCCCTACGAGCAGTACTTC. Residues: CASSSRGPYEQYF.